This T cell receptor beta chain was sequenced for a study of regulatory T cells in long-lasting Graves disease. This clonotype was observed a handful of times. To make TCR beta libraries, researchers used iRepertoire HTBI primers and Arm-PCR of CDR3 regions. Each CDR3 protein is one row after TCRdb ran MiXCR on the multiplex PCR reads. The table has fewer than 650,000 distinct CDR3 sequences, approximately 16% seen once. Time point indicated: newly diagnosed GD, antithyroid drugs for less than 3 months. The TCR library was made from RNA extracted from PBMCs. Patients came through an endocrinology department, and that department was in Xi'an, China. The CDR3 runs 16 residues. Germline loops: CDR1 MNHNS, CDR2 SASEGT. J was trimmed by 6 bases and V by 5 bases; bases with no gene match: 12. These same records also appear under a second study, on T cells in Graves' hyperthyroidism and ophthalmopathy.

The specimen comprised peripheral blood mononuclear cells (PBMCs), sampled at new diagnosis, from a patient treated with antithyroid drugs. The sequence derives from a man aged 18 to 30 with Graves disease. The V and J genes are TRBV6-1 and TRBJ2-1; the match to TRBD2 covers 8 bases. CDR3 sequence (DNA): TGTGCCAGCAGTCCCCCGGGGGGGACTATCGTCAATGAGCAGTTCTTC. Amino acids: CASSPPGGTIVNEQFF.